This TCR beta chain is from a study of blood T cell repertoires in COVID-19. Measured with immunoSEQ multiplex PCR; TCRdb has only the in-frame clones, and not every one. The sample carries some 150,000 clones, roughly 79% recorded once. The germline V gene encodes CDR1 LGHNT and CDR2 FRNRAP. Trimming stripped 6 bases from V and 5 bases from J, with 16 bases between. The CDR3 totals 14 residues. The chain recombines TRBV12-5 with TRBJ1-1; the D is unclear. Sequenced: peripheral blood. The TCR sequence derives from a human donor with acute or convalescent COVID-19. The donor label of this sample is uncertain. The CDR3 DNA follows: TGTGCTAGTGGGTCGGGGATCATAGGGACTGAAGCTTTCTTT. Translation: CASGSGIIGTEAFF.